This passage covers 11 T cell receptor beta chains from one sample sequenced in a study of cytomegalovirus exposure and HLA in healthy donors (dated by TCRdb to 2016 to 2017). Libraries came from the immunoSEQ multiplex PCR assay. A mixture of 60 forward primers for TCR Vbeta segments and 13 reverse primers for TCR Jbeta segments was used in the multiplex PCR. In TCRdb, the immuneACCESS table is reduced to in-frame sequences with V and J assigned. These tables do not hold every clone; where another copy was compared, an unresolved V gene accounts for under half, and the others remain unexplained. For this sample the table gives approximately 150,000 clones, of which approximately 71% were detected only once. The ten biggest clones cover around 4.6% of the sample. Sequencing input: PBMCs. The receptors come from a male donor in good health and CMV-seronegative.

The CDR3 sequence is CASSGPEAFF. The CDR3 region has the DNA TGTGCCAGCAGTGGGCCTGAAGCTTTCTTT. This chain connects TRBV6-1 to TRBJ1-1; D is unclear. V was pared by 4 bases and J by 6 bases, with 3 bases between. This CDR3 region has 10 residues. Looked up from germline, CDR1 is MNHNS and CDR2 is SASEGT.

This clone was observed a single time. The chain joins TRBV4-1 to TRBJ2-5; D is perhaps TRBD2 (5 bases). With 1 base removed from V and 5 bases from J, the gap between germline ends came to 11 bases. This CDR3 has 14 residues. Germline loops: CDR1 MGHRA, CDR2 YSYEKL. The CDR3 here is CASSQAIGGETQYF. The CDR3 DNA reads TGCGCCAGCAGCCAAGCAATTGGAGGTGAGACCCAGTACTTC.

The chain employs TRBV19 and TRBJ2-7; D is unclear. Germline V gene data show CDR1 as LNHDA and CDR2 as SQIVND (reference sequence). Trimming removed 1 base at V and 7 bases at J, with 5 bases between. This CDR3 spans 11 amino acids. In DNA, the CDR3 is TGTGCCAGTAGTATAGGGCAAGAGCAGTACTTC. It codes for CASSIGQEQYF.

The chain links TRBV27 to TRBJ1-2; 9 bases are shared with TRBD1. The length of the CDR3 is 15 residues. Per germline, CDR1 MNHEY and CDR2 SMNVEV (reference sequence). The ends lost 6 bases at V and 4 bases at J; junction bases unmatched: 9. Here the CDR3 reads CASRLQGAFAYGYTF. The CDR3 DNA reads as TGTGCCAGCAGGTTACAGGGGGCTTTCGCCTATGGCTACACCTTC.

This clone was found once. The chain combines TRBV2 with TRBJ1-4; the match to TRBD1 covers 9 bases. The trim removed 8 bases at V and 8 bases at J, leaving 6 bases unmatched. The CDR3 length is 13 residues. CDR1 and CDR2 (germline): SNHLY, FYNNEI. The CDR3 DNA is TGTGCCAGCGAAGGGACAGGGCGAGAAAAACTGTTTTTT. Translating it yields CASEGTGREKLFF.

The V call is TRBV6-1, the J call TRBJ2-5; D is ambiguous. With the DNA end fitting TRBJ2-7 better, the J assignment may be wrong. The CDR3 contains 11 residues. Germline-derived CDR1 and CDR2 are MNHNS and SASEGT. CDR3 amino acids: CASSEYYEQYF. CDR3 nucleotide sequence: TGTGCCAGCAGTGAGTATTACGAGCAGTACTTC.

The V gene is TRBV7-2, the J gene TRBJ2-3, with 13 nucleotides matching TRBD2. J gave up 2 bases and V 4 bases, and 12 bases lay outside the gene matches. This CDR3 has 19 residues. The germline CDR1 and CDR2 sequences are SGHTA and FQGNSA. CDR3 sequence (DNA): TGTGCCAGCAGCTCAGGACATAGACTAGCGGGAGGACTCACAGATACGCAGTATTTT. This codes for CASSSGHRLAGGLTDTQYF.

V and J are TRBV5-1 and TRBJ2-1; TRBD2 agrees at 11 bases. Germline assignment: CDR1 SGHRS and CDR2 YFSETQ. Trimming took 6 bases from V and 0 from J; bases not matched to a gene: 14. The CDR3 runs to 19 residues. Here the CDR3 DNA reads TGCGCCAGCACCCTCTCGGGTCTAGCGGGGGGTTACTCCTACAATGAGCAGTTCTTC. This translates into CASTLSGLAGGYSYNEQFF.

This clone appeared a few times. The CDR3 coding sequence is TGTGCCAGCAGCGTAGGCCCTAGCGGGGGGCTCGCGAACACCGGGGAGCTGTTTTTT. It encodes CASSVGPSGGLANTGELFF. The rearrangement links TRBV9 to TRBJ2-2, with TRBD2 matching 11 bases. V was pared by 0 bases and J by 0 bases, with 7 bases of the junction left unmatched. The CDR3 spans 19 residues. Germline loops: CDR1 SGDLS, CDR2 YYNGEE.

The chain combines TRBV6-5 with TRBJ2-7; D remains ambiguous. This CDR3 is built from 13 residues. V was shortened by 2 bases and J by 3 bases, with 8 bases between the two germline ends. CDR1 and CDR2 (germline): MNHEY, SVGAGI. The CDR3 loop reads CASSYGSLYEQYF. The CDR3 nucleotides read TGTGCCAGCAGTTACGGTTCACTCTACGAGCAGTACTTC.

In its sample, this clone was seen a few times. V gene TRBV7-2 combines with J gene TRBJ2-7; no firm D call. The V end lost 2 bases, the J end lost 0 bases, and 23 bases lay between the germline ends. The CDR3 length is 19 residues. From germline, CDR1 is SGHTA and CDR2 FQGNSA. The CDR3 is CASSLMVAPGSFLSYEQYF. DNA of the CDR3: TGTGCCAGCAGCTTAATGGTAGCCCCTGGATCCTTTCTCTCCTACGAGCAGTACTTC.